The TCR beta chain under discussion was sequenced for a study of cytomegalovirus exposure and HLA in healthy donors. Overall study context: Unique TCRs numbering some 77 million, obtained from HLA-typed donors, made up an early data release. Researchers found that just over 80% of some 400 genotyped donors fell within the Caucasian-associated ancestry cluster. Study conclusions and caveats: Presence/absence analyses took donor sequencing depth as roughly uniform. Cytomegalovirus-associated TCR beta chains were listed, numbering some 150.

Details on this clone: The antigen is unknown.

V dropped 5 bases and J dropped 0; count of bases not matched to a gene: 4. CDR3 length: 15 residues. The germline CDR1 and CDR2 sequences are SGHAT and FQNNGV. The PCR made use of 60 Vbeta and 13 Jbeta primers. The table came from immunoSEQ multiplex PCR; TCRdb's copy has only in-frame clones and leaves some out. The sample includes 140,000 to 150,000 clones, 61% of them seen just once. The J gene is TRBJ1-5, the V gene TRBV11-2; TRBD1 agrees at 7 bases. The source of this sequence is a male donor in good health and CMV-seronegative. The specimen sequenced was PBMCs. The CDR3 DNA reads as TGTGCCAGCAGCCCCGGGACAGTTAGCAATCAGCCCCAGCATTTT. Protein: CASSPGTVSNQPQHF. Combining the CDR3 with reference TRBV11-2 and TRBJ1-5 gives the whole variable domain EAGVAQSPRYKIIEKRQSVAFWCNPISGHATLYWYQQILGQGPKLLIQFQNNGVVDDSQLPKDRFSAERLKGVDSTLKIQPAKLEDSAVYLCASSPGTVSNQPQHFGDGTRLSIL.